This TCR beta chain was identified in a study of shared clonotypes between healthy human individuals. Findings of the study overall: Only blood was sampled; tissue repertoires likely differ.

Several immunoSEQ plates held equal portions of the genomic DNA taken from each subset. Assay used: immunoSEQ multiplex PCR; TCRdb lists only in-frame clones, some missing. In the table there are hundreds of thousands of clones, just over 75% of which are singletons. About this clone itself: Its matching antigen is unknown.

All donors were healthy HIV-negative adults lacking recent acute infections or vaccinations. Unsorted samples, those not sorted, used roughly 100 million PBMCs for genomic DNA. Trimming stripped 0 bases from V and 1 base from J, with 7 bases between. The CDR3 is 14 amino acids. Germline assignment: CDR1 SGHNT and CDR2 YYREEE (reference sequence). The receptor was derived from a woman aged 35 to 49 in good health. Some clones in this sample may be carry-over from other donors' samples. This rearrangement joins TRBV5-4 to TRBJ1-1; D is unclear. Material: PBMCs. The CDR3 nucleotides are TGTGCCAGCAGCTTGGAACGGACGAACACTGAAGCTTTCTTT. Its protein is CASSLERTNTEAFF.